This is a list of T cell receptor beta chains from one sample in a study of shared clonotypes between healthy human individuals. Sequencing was performed with immunoSEQ multiplex PCR; in TCRdb, only in-frame clones are kept and a portion is missing. The data contain roughly 500,000 clones, 81% of them singletons. The sequenced material came from PBMCs. The receptors were sampled from a woman aged 40 to 49 in good health. Some clones in this sample may be carry-over from other donors' samples. CDR3s include the opening cysteine and the closing phenylalanine or tryptophan. A D gene is named only where the DNA matches it firmly. Clone size is given for some rows only: seen once, a few or many times, or a class if the clone is expanded.

abundance	v_gene	j_gene	d_gene	CDR3aa	CDR3nt
many	TRBV5-1	TRBJ2-7	TRBD2	CASSLAGGGVLSYEQYF	TGCGCCAGCAGCTTGGCTGGGGGGGGAGTCCTTTCCTACGAGCAGTACTTC
NA	TRBV6-5	TRBJ2-7	NA	CASSPRQDLKGQYF	TGTGCCAGCAGCCCCCGACAAGATCTAAAGGGGCAGTACTTC
NA	TRBV7-9	TRBJ2-5	TRBD2	CASSLAREKETQYF	TGTGCCAGCAGCTTAGCGCGGGAGAAAGAGACCCAGTACTTC
NA	TRBV4-1	TRBJ1-2	NA	CASSQETYYGYTF	TGCGCCAGCAGCCAAGAGACCTACTATGGCTACACCTTC
NA	TRBV6-5	TRBJ2-5	NA	CASTYSTLGHQETQYF	TGTGCCAGCACCTACTCGACATTAGGGCACCAAGAGACCCAGTACTTC
NA	TRBV11-2	TRBJ2-1	NA	CASSSILTGSYNEQFF	TGTGCCAGCAGCTCCATCCTTACAGGGTCCTACAATGAGCAGTTCTTC
NA	TRBV27	TRBJ2-3	NA	CASSRILSGSTDTQYF	TGTGCCAGCAGCCGAATCCTTAGCGGTAGCACAGATACGCAGTATTTT
NA	TRBV28	TRBJ2-3	NA	CASMPGQASTDTQYF	TGTGCCAGCATGCCGGGGCAGGCGAGCACAGATACGCAGTATTTT
NA	TRBV7-8	TRBJ2-5	NA	CASSLRLGSGVGETQYF	TGTGCCAGCAGCTTGAGACTTGGGTCGGGAGTTGGAGAGACCCAGTACTTC
NA	TRBV7-8	TRBJ1-1	NA	CASSLDRNTEAFF	TGTGCCAGCAGCCTAGACAGGAACACTGAAGCTTTTTTT
NA	TRBV2	TRBJ1-1	NA	CASQGFVETEAFF	TGTGCCAGCCAGGGGTTCGTTGAAACTGAAGCTTTCTTT
once	TRBV7-8	TRBJ2-7	TRBD1	CASSSGQGLYEQYF	TGTGCCAGCAGCTCCGGACAGGGTTTGTACGAGCAGTACTTC
NA	TRBV7-9	TRBJ2-7	TRBD2	CASSSTQGGGQYF	TGTGCCAGCAGCTCTACCCAAGGCGGGGGGCAGTACTTC
NA	TRBV2	TRBJ1-5	TRBD1	CASSAGTGGALGNQPQHF	TGTGCCAGCAGTGCCGGGACAGGGGGCGCTTTGGGAAATCAGCCCCAGCATTTT
NA	TRBV12-5	TRBJ2-1	NA	CANGPLTGEVNEQFF	TGTGCTAACGGACCCCTGACGGGAGAGGTAAATGAGCAGTTCTTC
many	TRBV2	TRBJ2-5	NA	CASSELDVQETQYF	TGTGCCAGCAGTGAATTGGACGTGCAAGAGACCCAGTACTTC
NA	TRBV7-8	TRBJ2-7	NA	CASSLTGYEQYF	TGTGCCAGCAGCTTAACCGGATACGAGCAGTACTTC
NA	TRBV27	TRBJ2-1	NA	CASSSTDTYNEQFF	TGTGCCAGCAGTTCGACAGACACCTACAATGAGCAGTTCTTC
NA	TRBV6-5	TRBJ2-7	NA	CASSYGQLYEQYF	TGTGCCAGCAGTTACGGCCAGCTTTACGAGCAGTACTTC
NA	TRBV28	TRBJ1-2	TRBD1	CASSPPALGQVYGYTF	TGTGCCAGCAGTCCCCCCGCGCTGGGACAGGTCTATGGCTACACCTTC
NA	TRBV29-1	TRBJ2-3	NA	CSVGDDTDTQYF	TGCAGCGTTGGGGACGACACAGATACGCAGTATTTT
many	TRBV23-1	TRBJ2-7	TRBD1	CASSHPGGGYEQYF	TGCGCCAGCAGTCACCCAGGGGGTGGGTACGAGCAGTACTTC
NA	TRBV7-2	TRBJ1-2	TRBD1	CASSLQSGTANYGYTF	TGTGCCAGCAGCTTGCAATCCGGGACAGCTAACTATGGCTACACCTTC
NA	TRBV27	TRBJ2-7	NA	CASSSRNPPYEQYF	TGTGCCAGCAGTAGCAGAAACCCTCCCTACGAGCAGTACTTC
NA	TRBV28	TRBJ1-1	NA	CASSLGTWGTEAFF	TGTGCCAGCAGTTTAGGTACCTGGGGCACTGAAGCTTTCTTT
once	TRBV6-1	TRBJ1-1	TRBD1	CASSSTGIEAFF	TGTGCCAGCAGTTCGACAGGGATTGAAGCTTTCTTT
NA	TRBV6-1	TRBJ2-6	NA	CASSGGYFGGDSGANVLTF	TGTGCCAGCAGTGGCGGATACTTCGGTGGGGACTCTGGGGCCAACGTCCTGACTTTC
NA	TRBV7-3	TRBJ2-3	NA	CASSLAAEPSTDTQYF	TGTGCCAGCAGCTTAGCTGCGGAACCTAGCACAGATACGCAGTATTTT
NA	TRBV20-1	TRBJ2-7	TRBD2	CSANSGTIKYF	TGCAGTGCCAACTCGGGGACTATTAAGTACTTC
NA	TRBV7-9	TRBJ2-2	NA	CASSLGGSTGELFF	TGTGCCAGCAGCTTAGGTGGGAGTACCGGGGAGCTGTTTTTT
NA	TRBV29-1	TRBJ2-1	TRBD2	CSASSGRSPYNEQFF	TGCAGCGCCTCTAGCGGGAGGTCCCCCTACAATGAGCAGTTCTTC
NA	TRBV12-2	TRBJ2-1	NA	CASRFFVKQFF	TGTGCAAGTCGCTTTTTCGTGAAGCAGTTCTTC
NA	TRBV28	TRBJ2-3	TRBD2	CASNGGSSVDTQYF	TGTGCCAGCAATGGCGGGAGTTCTGTAGATACGCAGTATTTT
NA	TRBV28	TRBJ1-4	NA	CASRPGRTSEKLFF	TGTGCCAGCAGACCGGGACGGACCTCTGAAAAACTGTTTTTT
NA	TRBV5-4	TRBJ2-5	NA	CASSEAEGGLGTQYF	TGTGCCAGCAGTGAAGCGGAGGGGGGGTTAGGGACCCAGTACTTC
NA	TRBV29-1	TRBJ2-7	TRBD2	CSASGSIPYEQYF	TGCAGCGCGAGCGGGAGTATCCCCTACGAGCAGTACTTC
few	TRBV6-5	TRBJ2-7	TRBD1	CASSTGQSQYF	TGTGCCAGCAGTACGGGACAGTCGCAGTACTTC
NA	TRBV13	TRBJ1-2	NA	CATLLAGGGYTF	TGTGCCACCCTATTAGCTGGAGGCGGCTACACCTTC
NA	TRBV11-2	TRBJ2-7	NA	CASSQGLTGEQYF	TGTGCCAGCAGCCAGGGACTTACGGGCGAGCAGTACTTC
NA	TRBV28	TRBJ1-2	NA	CASNNRRVIGYTF	TGTGCCAGCAACAACCGACGTGTTATTGGCTACACCTTC
NA	TRBV11-2	TRBJ2-1	TRBD2	CASSPRGLAGNYEQFF	TGTGCCAGCAGCCCACGTGGGCTAGCGGGAAACTATGAGCAGTTCTTC
NA	TRBV6-6	TRBJ2-1	TRBD2	CATAGSGSSYNEQFF	TGTGCCACCGCTGGTAGCGGGAGCTCCTACAATGAGCAGTTCTTC
NA	TRBV4-3	TRBJ2-2	TRBD1	CASSQSGTGWGTGELFF	TGCGCCAGCAGCCAATCCGGGACAGGGTGGGGGACCGGGGAGCTGTTTTTT
NA	TRBV7-2	TRBJ2-1	NA	CASSLESGGMPFF	TGTGCCAGCAGCTTAGAGTCAGGTGGAATGCCGTTCTTC
NA	TRBV5-1	TRBJ2-5	TRBD1	CASSPPQGRQETQYF	TGCGCCAGCTCCCCCCCACAGGGGCGGCAGGAGACCCAGTACTTC
NA	TRBV4-1	TRBJ1-5	NA	CASSQEGQQPQHF	TGCGCCAGCAGCCAAGAGGGGCAGCAGCCCCAGCATTTT
NA	TRBV10-2	TRBJ2-1	TRBD1	CASRPTGGLDEQFF	TGCGCCAGCAGACCCACAGGGGGCTTAGATGAGCAGTTCTTC
NA	TRBV9	TRBJ1-4	TRBD1	CASSRDRNEKLFF	TGTGCCAGCAGCCGGGACAGAAATGAAAAACTGTTTTTT
NA	TRBV28	TRBJ2-7	NA	CASSTQGWEQYF	TGTGCCAGCAGTACACAGGGTTGGGAGCAGTACTTC
few	TRBV11-2	TRBJ2-7	TRBD2	CASSLRPGGPYEQYF	TGTGCCAGCAGCTTACGTCCGGGAGGCCCCTACGAGCAGTACTTC
NA	TRBV7-2	TRBJ1-5	NA	CASSHGGQPQHF	TGTGCCAGCAGCCATGGGGGTCAGCCCCAGCATTTT
once	TRBV19	TRBJ2-5	NA	CATSQRPGETQYF	TGTGCCACCTCACAACGCCCAGGAGAGACCCAGTACTTC
NA	TRBV4-2	TRBJ2-7	TRBD2	CASSQEKASGPYEQYF	TGTGCCAGCAGCCAAGAAAAGGCTAGCGGACCCTACGAGCAGTACTTC